This T cell receptor (beta chain) was retrieved from a study of CD8 T cells in ankylosing spondylitis. General study results and limits: From matched ankylosing spondylitis synovial fluid, disease-linked clones were reportedly recovered at significantly enriched levels. Peripheral blood held disease-linked clones only at relatively low frequency, and these were CD8+. Roughly 8 highly homologous variants made up a TCR beta motif, and this motif appeared characteristic of ankylosing spondylitis blood.

Using quantitative 5'-RACE with molecular barcodes, the authors made TCR beta libraries. TCRdb reprocessed the 5' RACE reads via MiXCR and lists one record per CDR3 protein. Of more than 400,000 distinct CDR3 sequences listed, approximately 5% were seen once; the top ten hold roughly 3.3%. V shed 2 bases, J shed 0 bases, and the junction held 9 bases outside the gene matches. CDR3 length: 17 residues. Germline V gene data show CDR1 as DFQATT and CDR2 as SNEGSKA (reference sequence). The table lists this clonotype with many counts. What it binds is not known. The TCR comes from a male donor with ankylosing spondylitis. The sequenced sample consisted of blood, either unsorted or a sorted T cell fraction (not recorded which). The chain couples TRBV20-1 to TRBJ2-1; 8 nucleotides line up with TRBD2. DNA of the CDR3: TGCAGTGCTAGACGGGGGGGGAGGTGGAGCTCCTACAATGAGCAGTTCTTC. This codes for CSARRGGRWSSYNEQFF.